This section outlines one T cell receptor beta chain sequence together with its context. Antigen unknown. These data originate in a study of early stage breast cancer tumors. Across the whole study: Each sample averaged approximately 10-fold read coverage. Overall study results and limits: Tumors had about 2.5-fold higher T cell density and higher clonality than adjacent normal breast tissue.

Germline CDR1 and CDR2: SGHRS and YFSETQ. With 4 bases clipped from V and 7 bases from J, the junction kept 6 bases outside the gene matches. The CDR3 sequence is 14 residues long. Produced via immunoSEQ multiplex PCR; TCRdb's table is partial and in-frame only. The sample includes 12,000 to 15,000 clones, about 88% of them seen just once. Sufficient DNA from normal breast often required roughly 90-310 mg tissue. This receptor was obtained from a young adult with breast cancer. This chain uses TRBV5-1 with TRBJ1-2; 11 positions match TRBD1. Sequenced: normal breast tissue next to the tumor. DNA of the CDR3: TGCGCCAGCAGCCCGGGACAGGGGGTAACTGGCTACACCTTC. It yields the protein CASSPGQGVTGYTF. The full variable domain, completed using reference TRBV5-1 and TRBJ1-2, is KAGVTQTPRYLIKTRGQQVTLSCSPISGHRSVSWYQQTPGQGLQFLFEYFSETQRNKGNFPGRFSGRQFSNSRSEMNVSTLELGDSALYLCASSPGQGVTGYTFGSGTRLTVV.